What follows describes a single T cell receptor (beta chain). This sample was included in a study of technical replicates of blood from a few donors. TCRdb's copy holds only in-frame clones and misses some; the assay was immunoSEQ multiplex PCR. The sample has approximately 79,000 clones, roughly 96% seen once. CDR3 length equals 16 residues. Trimming stripped 2 bases from V and 2 bases from J, with 15 bases between. CDR1 and CDR2 from the germline V gene are MNHEY and SVGAGI. The chain employs TRBV6-5 and TRBJ1-1; D remains unclear. This TCR was recovered from a human donor in good health. The sequenced sample was T cells isolated from PBMCs. This chain's CDR3 is CASSYTRYVSNTEAFF. CDR3 in DNA: TGTGCCAGCAGTTACACGAGGTATGTGTCCAACACTGAAGCTTTCTTT.